This TCR beta chain was found in a study of blood T cell repertoires in COVID-19. Trimming at V came to 4 bases and at J to 0 bases, leaving 1 base not matched to a gene. This CDR3 has 15 amino acids. The germline CDR1 and CDR2 sequences are MNHEY and SMNVEV (reference sequence). Clones were read by immunoSEQ multiplex PCR, and TCRdb kept only the in-frame ones, dropping some. The top ten hold 1% of the sample, which has approximately 80,000 clones, about 90% seen once. Sequences were obtained from peripheral blood. The sequence derives from a woman in her forties or fifties in a cohort sampled during active COVID-19. The V and J genes are TRBV27 and TRBJ2-1; 9 bases align to TRBD2. CDR3 protein: CASSSGLASYNEQFF. The CDR3 nucleotides read TGTGCCAGCAGTTCGGGACTAGCCTCCTACAATGAGCAGTTCTTC.